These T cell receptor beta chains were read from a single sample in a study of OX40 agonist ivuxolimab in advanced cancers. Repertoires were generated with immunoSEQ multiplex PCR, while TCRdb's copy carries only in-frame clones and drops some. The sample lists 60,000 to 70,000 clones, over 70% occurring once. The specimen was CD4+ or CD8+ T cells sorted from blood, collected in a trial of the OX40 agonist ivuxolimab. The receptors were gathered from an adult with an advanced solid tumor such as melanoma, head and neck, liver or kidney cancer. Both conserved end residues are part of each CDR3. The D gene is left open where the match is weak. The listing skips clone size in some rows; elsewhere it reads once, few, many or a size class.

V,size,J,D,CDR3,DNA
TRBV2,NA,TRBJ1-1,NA,CASSPTENTEAFF,TGTGCCAGCAGTCCTACAGAGAACACTGAAGCTTTCTTT
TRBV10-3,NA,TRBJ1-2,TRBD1,CAISPGTGFYGYTF,TGTGCCATCAGCCCCGGGACAGGGTTCTATGGCTACACCTTC
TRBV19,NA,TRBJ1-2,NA,CASFKNGGEVDGYTF,TGTGCCAGTTTTAAGAACGGGGGAGAAGTGGATGGCTACACCTTC
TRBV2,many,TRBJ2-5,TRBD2,CASSEFLTSGGPIQETQYF,TGTGCCAGCAGTGAATTTCTGACTAGCGGGGGGCCAATCCAAGAGACCCAGTACTTC
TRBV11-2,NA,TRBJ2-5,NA,CASSLWGLLETQYF,TGTGCCAGCAGCTTATGGGGCCTTCTAGAGACCCAGTACTTC
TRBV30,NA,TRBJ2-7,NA,CAWGRDRAYEQYF,TGTGCCTGGGGGAGGGACAGAGCCTACGAGCAGTACTTC
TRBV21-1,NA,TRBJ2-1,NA,CASSLAGGPSYNEQFF,TGTGCCAGCAGCCTAGCGGGGGGGCCGTCCTACAATGAGCAGTTCTTC
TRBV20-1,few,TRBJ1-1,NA,CSARGGTEAFF,TGCAGTGCTAGAGGAGGGACCGAAGCTTTCTTT
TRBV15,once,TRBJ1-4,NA,CATSSGKRVKLFF,TGTGCCACCAGCTCGGGGAAAAGAGTAAAACTGTTTTTT
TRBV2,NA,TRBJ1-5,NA,CASMPTGASNQPQHF,TGTGCCAGCATGCCGACAGGTGCTAGCAATCAGCCCCAGCATTTT
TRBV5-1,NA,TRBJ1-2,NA,CASAGDQLYGYTF,TGCGCCAGCGCGGGCGACCAACTTTATGGCTACACCTTC
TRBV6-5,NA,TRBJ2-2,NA,CASRTEYEWGELFF,TGTGCCAGCAGAACCGAATACGAATGGGGGGAGCTGTTTTTT
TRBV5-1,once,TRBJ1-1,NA,CASSPGTLNTEAFF,TGCGCCAGCAGCCCGGGGACACTGAACACTGAAGCTTTCTTT